The rows below give T cell receptor beta chains drawn from one sample of a study of T cells in Graves' hyperthyroidism and ophthalmopathy. TCRdb re-derived calls from the multiplex PCR reads in MiXCR, one entry per CDR3 protein. The sample carries 300,000 to 400,000 distinct CDR3 sequences, approximately 15% recorded once. Sample: blood. All receptors come from a woman under 40 with Graves' hyperthyroidism. The CDR3 runs from the conserved cysteine through the conserved F or W. The order of the fields is J gene, clone size, D gene, V gene, CDR3 DNA, CDR3 protein. D genes are given only for firm matches. Clone size is shown for a subset of rows, as once, few, many or a class of expanded clone.

>TRBJ1-5|NA|NA|TRBV18
TGTGCCAGCTCAAGTATGGGTTCAAATCAGCCCCAGCATTTT
CASSSMGSNQPQHF
>TRBJ2-1|few|TRBD1|TRBV10-3
TGTGCCATCAGGATACCCGGGACAGGGTTAAATGAGCAGTTCTTC
CAIRIPGTGLNEQFF
>TRBJ2-1|few|TRBD1|TRBV28
TGTGCCAGCAGTCTAGGGACAGGGACCCCGTTCTTC
CASSLGTGTPFF
>TRBJ1-6|many|NA|TRBV11-2
TGTGCCAGCAGCTTTCGGAGCCTCACGAATTCACCCCTCCACTTT
CASSFRSLTNSPLHF
>TRBJ1-5|NA|NA|TRBV19
TGTGCCAGTAGTATGGATTATAGCAATCAGCCCCAGCATTTT
CASSMDYSNQPQHF
>TRBJ2-1|NA|NA|TRBV12-3/TRBV12-4
TGTGCCAGCAGTTTATCCCCCGATGAGCAGTTCTTC
CASSLSPDEQFF
>TRBJ1-5|few|TRBD1|TRBV28
TGTGCCAGCAGTTTAAGGTCAGGGGGCATTCAGCCCCAGCATTTT
CASSLRSGGIQPQHF
>TRBJ1-2|NA|NA|TRBV14
TGTGCCAGCAGCCCCCTCGTGCAGTATGGCTACACCTTC
CASSPLVQYGYTF
>TRBJ1-2|many|TRBD1|TRBV28
TGTGCCAGCAGTTTGGGGACAGGGGCAGGAGGCTACACCTTC
CASSLGTGAGGYTF
>TRBJ2-2|NA|TRBD2|TRBV2
TGTGCCGGGAGGGGACTAGCGGCAAGCGGGGAGCTGTTTTTT
CAGRGLAASGELFF
>TRBJ2-7|NA|NA|TRBV20-1
TGCAGTGCTAGAGACCCTCTGAGCGAGGCAGGGTTTTCCTACGAGCAGTACTTC
CSARDPLSEAGFSYEQYF
>TRBJ2-1|few|NA|TRBV24-1
TGTGCCACCAGTGACCGGGACAAGCCCCGTACGGATGAGCAGTTCTTC
CATSDRDKPRTDEQFF
>TRBJ2-7|NA|NA|TRBV2
TGTGCCAGCAGAGCTACTAGCTACGAGCAGTACTTC
CASRATSYEQYF
>TRBJ2-1|NA|TRBD2|TRBV29-1
TGCAGCGCTAGCGGGAGGGACAATGAGCAGTTCTTC
CSASGRDNEQFF
>TRBJ2-1|few|NA|TRBV24-1
TGTGCCACCAGTGGCCCCCTCTCCTCCTCTAACGACTACAATGAGCAGTTCTTC
CATSGPLSSSNDYNEQFF
>TRBJ1-3|many|NA|TRBV6-2/TRBV6-3
TGTGCCAGCAGTCGACAGAGCTCTGGAAACACCATATATTTT
CASSRQSSGNTIYF
>TRBJ2-1|many|TRBD2|TRBV10-3
TGTGCCACCAATCCAGCGGGAGGGGTCTACAATGAGCAGTTCTTC
CATNPAGGVYNEQFF
>TRBJ1-2|few|TRBD1|TRBV3-1
TGTGCCAGCAGCCCTCGACAGGGGGCAGGCGGCTACACCTTC
CASSPRQGAGGYTF
>TRBJ1-2|many|NA|TRBV15
TGTGCCACCAGCAGAGATTGGCCCACGGAATCGGGGGATGGCTACACCTTC
CATSRDWPTESGDGYTF
>TRBJ1-1|many|NA|TRBV20-1
TGCAGTGCCATGGTTAGGAACACTGAAGCTTTCTTT
CSAMVRNTEAFF
>TRBJ2-7|many|NA|TRBV12-3/TRBV12-4
TGTGCCAGCAGTTCCGACTCCGTAGCCTACGAGCAGTACTTC
CASSSDSVAYEQYF
>TRBJ2-1|many|NA|TRBV6-2/TRBV6-3
TGTGCCAGCAGTTACTCAGCGGCCCTATACAATGAGCAGTTCTTC
CASSYSAALYNEQFF
>TRBJ2-3|NA|TRBD1|TRBV5-1
TGCGCCAGCAGCTGGACAGGGAGCTACACAGATACGCAGTATTTT
CASSWTGSYTDTQYF
>TRBJ2-2|few|NA|TRBV27
TGTGCCAGCAGTTGGGGGACTACCGGGGAGCTGTTTTTT
CASSWGTTGELFF
>TRBJ2-7|many|NA|TRBV7-9
TGTGCCAGCAGCTTAGCAGGTCTAGGACCCGAGCAGTACTTC
CASSLAGLGPEQYF
>TRBJ2-4|few|NA|TRBV14
TGTGCCAGCAGCCTCGCTACGGGAGCCAAAAACATTCAGTACTTC
CASSLATGAKNIQYF
>TRBJ2-1|many|TRBD1|TRBV20-1
TGCAGGGCTAGAACTCCCGGAACAGGGGGCAATGAGCAGTTCTTC
CRARTPGTGGNEQFF
>TRBJ2-7|few|NA|TRBV4-2
TGTGCCAGCAGCCAACCACCCGGGGCTGTCCCGGACCACGAGCAGTACTTC
CASSQPPGAVPDHEQYF
>TRBJ1-4|many|NA|TRBV11-2
TGTGCCAGCAGCTTGGTCACAGGAAAACTGTTTTTT
CASSLVTGKLFF
>TRBJ1-2|few|TRBD1|TRBV6-1
TGTGCCAGCAGAATTCAGGGGGCGCGTGCTGGCTACACCTTC
CASRIQGARAGYTF
>TRBJ2-3|many|NA|TRBV12-3/TRBV12-4
TGTGCCAGCAGTTTACGGGTGGGGAGCACAGATACGCAGTATTTT
CASSLRVGSTDTQYF
>TRBJ1-5|few|NA|TRBV7-2
TGTGCCAGCAGCTTACGGGGGGATCAGCCCCAGCATTTT
CASSLRGDQPQHF
>TRBJ2-1|NA|TRBD2|TRBV9
TGTGCCAGCAGCGAGGGAGGGCACTACAATGAGCAGTTCTTC
CASSEGGHYNEQFF
>TRBJ2-1|NA|NA|TRBV4-3
TGCGCCAGCAGCCAATATAGCAGCTCCTACAATGAGCAGTTCTTC
CASSQYSSSYNEQFF
>TRBJ1-5|NA|NA|TRBV9
TGTGCCAGCAGTGAAAGGGGGGTAAATCAGCCCCAGCATTTT
CASSERGVNQPQHF
>TRBJ1-2|NA|NA|TRBV29-1
TGCAGCGTTTCGGCGAACTATGGCTACACCTTC
CSVSANYGYTF
>TRBJ1-6|many|NA|TRBV27
TGTGCCAGCAGTTCGGACTGGCGTTCACCCCTCCACTTT
CASSSDWRSPLHF
>TRBJ2-2|NA|TRBD2|TRBV14
TGTGCCAGCAGCCAAGATATGGCTAGCGGCTTCACCGGGGAGCTGTTTTTT
CASSQDMASGFTGELFF
>TRBJ2-2|NA|TRBD2|TRBV20-1
TGCAGTGCTAGAGCACCGGGACTAGCGGTCACCGGGGAGCTGTTTTTT
CSARAPGLAVTGELFF
>TRBJ2-7|NA|NA|TRBV28
TGTGCCAGCATGGAGGGAGGGGGAGACTACGAGCAGTACTTC
CASMEGGGDYEQYF
>TRBJ1-2|few|NA|TRBV6-6
TGTGCCAGCAGTTACCGGGAGAAGTATGGCTACACCTTC
CASSYREKYGYTF
>TRBJ2-3|few|TRBD2|TRBV6-1
TGTGCCAGCAGCGACCTCAAACTAGCGGGAGGCACAGATACGCAGTATTTT
CASSDLKLAGGTDTQYF
>TRBJ1-5|NA|NA|TRBV7-9
TGTGCCAGCAGCTTAAAGGTTGGCCAGCCCCAGCATTTT
CASSLKVGQPQHF
>TRBJ2-5|NA|NA|TRBV27
TGTGCCAGCGGCCCCCCGGGGGCGAGATCCGAGACCCAGTACTTC
CASGPPGARSETQYF
>TRBJ2-1|many|TRBD1|TRBV7-8
TGTGCCAGCAGCCTACGGACGGGACAGTTTCATGAGCAGTTCTTC
CASSLRTGQFHEQFF
>TRBJ2-5|many|TRBD2|TRBV28
TGTGCCAGCAGTTTTCGACTAGCGGGAGAGACCCAGTACTTC
CASSFRLAGETQYF
>TRBJ2-3|NA|NA|TRBV12-3/TRBV12-4
TGTGCCAGCAGTTCCGGAGCAGATGCGCAGTATTTT
CASSSGADAQYF
>TRBJ2-4|NA|TRBD1|TRBV5-1
TGCGCCAGCAGCCCCGGACAGGGGGCGCGGGACATTCGGTACTTC
CASSPGQGARDIRYF
>TRBJ1-1|NA|NA|TRBV24-1
TGTGCCACCAGCCCATTTGAGGGCGGGGAAGCTTTCTTT
CATSPFEGGEAFF
>TRBJ1-5|many|TRBD1|TRBV27
TGTGCCAGCAGGCAGACAGGGGGTATGGAGCCCCAGCATTTT
CASRQTGGMEPQHF
>TRBJ1-5|many|NA|TRBV28
TGTGCCAGCACCGGGCCCTGGTATAGCAATCAGCCCCAGCATTTT
CASTGPWYSNQPQHF
>TRBJ1-1|NA|NA|TRBV3-1
TGTGCCAGCAGCCAAGATGGGCAGATTGAAGCTTTCTTT
CASSQDGQIEAFF